This T cell receptor (beta chain) was profiled in a study of blood T cell repertoires in COVID-19. Study-level background: Sites across the United States, Italy and Spain contributed samples from acute and convalescent COVID-19. Sources were T cells, B-cell-depleted T cells, or PBMCs; the material itself was cDNA or gDNA.

Germline assignment: CDR1 LNHDA and CDR2 SQIVND (reference sequence). The CDR3 contains 14 residues. Trimming shortened V by 4 bases and J by 3 bases, and 12 bases separated the two germline ends. The authors' processing: Quantification of nucleated cells was approximated via reference gene primer amplification. The protocol was immunoSEQ multiplex PCR, while the TCRdb copy is restricted to in-frame clones and leaves out a portion. D and trimming come from the DNA, and the V and J calls and clone size come from that table. The sample consists of about 190,000 clones, around nine tenths of them appearing once.

Source material: peripheral blood. The source of this sequence is a woman in her forties who had recovered from COVID-19. V gene TRBV19 combines with J gene TRBJ1-1; tentative D call: TRBD1 (6 bases). In DNA, the CDR3 is TGTGCCAGTAGTAATGGGGGCTCGCACACTGAAGCTTTCTTT. Amino acids: CASSNGGSHTEAFF.